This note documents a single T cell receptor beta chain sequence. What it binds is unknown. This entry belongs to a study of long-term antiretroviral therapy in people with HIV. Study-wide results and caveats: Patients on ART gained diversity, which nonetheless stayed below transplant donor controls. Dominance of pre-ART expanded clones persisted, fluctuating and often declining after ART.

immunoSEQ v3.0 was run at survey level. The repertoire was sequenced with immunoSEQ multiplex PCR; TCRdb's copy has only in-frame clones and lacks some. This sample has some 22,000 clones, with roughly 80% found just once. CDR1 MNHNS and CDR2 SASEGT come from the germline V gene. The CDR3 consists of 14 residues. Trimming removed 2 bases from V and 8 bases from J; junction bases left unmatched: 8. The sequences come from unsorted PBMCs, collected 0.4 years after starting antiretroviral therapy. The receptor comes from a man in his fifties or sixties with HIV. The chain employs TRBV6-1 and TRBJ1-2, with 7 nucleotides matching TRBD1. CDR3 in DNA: TGTGCCAGCAGTGAAAGACAGGGAAGGAGCGGCTACACCTTC. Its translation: CASSERQGRSGYTF.